Detailed here is one T cell receptor (beta chain). This entry belongs to a study of blood T cell repertoires in COVID-19. This table comes from immunoSEQ multiplex PCR, and its TCRdb copy is limited to in-frame clones, with some not included. The sample includes about 180,000 clones, more than 75% of them seen just once. CDR1 is SGHDN and CDR2 is FVKESK in the germline V gene. V lost 3 bases and J lost 3; bases outside the gene matches: 2. The CDR3 sequence is 15 residues long. This clonotype was obtained from a man in his forties or fifties with active or convalescent COVID-19. The specimen was peripheral blood. V gene TRBV14 combines with J gene TRBJ1-6, with TRBD1 matching over 7 bases. CDR3 nucleotide sequence: TGTGCCAGCAGCCACCAGGGGGGCTATAATTCACCCCTCCACTTT. Its protein is CASSHQGGYNSPLHF. Drawing the rest from reference TRBV14 and TRBJ1-6, the complete variable domain is EAGVTQFPSHSVIEKGQTVTLRCDPISGHDNLYWYRRVMGKEIKFLLHFVKESKQDESGMPNNRFLAERTGGTYSTLKVQPAELEDSGVYFCASSHQGGYNSPLHFGNGTRLTVT.